One and the same sample provided the 25 T cell receptor beta chains below, sequenced in a study of beta chain features in type 1 diabetes (dated by TCRdb to 2017 to 2018). The library was built by means of the immunoSEQ multiplex PCR assay. The entire amount of isolated RNA was reverse transcribed using the High Capacity cDNA Reverse Transcription Kit, so the sequenced TCRB transcripts were expressed ones. TCRdb obtained this table from immuneACCESS and retained in-frame rearrangements with V and J assigned. These tables miss some clones; where compared with another copy, unresolved V genes account for less than half of the shortfall, and the remainder is unexplained. This sample comprises 390,000 or so clones, approximately 15% of them detected only once. The ten largest account for around 0.039% of the sample. Sequencing input: naive CD4+ T cells from blood. In the paper's terms, the cell subset or site label means: true naive CD4+ T cells. The receptors shown here come from a man under 40 in good health.

This clone was seen only a few times. The rearrangement links TRBV7-9 to TRBJ2-1; D might be TRBD2 (6 bases). With 1 base removed from V and 0 bases from J, the gap between germline ends came to 10 bases. The CDR3 is made up of 16 amino acids. Germline lookup yields CDR1 SEHNR and CDR2 FQNEAQ (reference sequence). This chain's CDR3 is CASSLVPGSSYNEQFF. CDR3 DNA: TGTGCCAGCAGCTTAGTCCCCGGGAGCTCCTACAATGAGCAGTTCTTC.

The rearrangement links TRBV30 to TRBJ1-3, with TRBD1 identical over 8 bases. The CDR3 contains 14 residues. Trimming cost V 2 bases and J 4 bases; bases outside gene matches: 4. Germline V lookup: CDR1 GTSNPN, CDR2 SVGIG (reference sequence). The CDR3 DNA is TGTGCCTGGAGTCTCGGACAGGGAGGAAACACCATATATTTT. It is translated as CAWSLGQGGNTIYF.

This clone was seen a few times. V and J are TRBV11-3 and TRBJ2-3; 11 bases map to TRBD2. V shed 4 bases, J shed 2 bases, and the junction held 8 bases outside the gene matches. In germline, CDR1 is SGHNT, CDR2 YENEEA. This CDR3 is 17 amino acids long. The DNA of the CDR3 is TGTGCCAGCAGCTCGCGACCTAGCGGGAGGTTCACAGATACGCAGTATTTT. Translation: CASSSRPSGRFTDTQYF.

In DNA, the CDR3 is TGTGCCAGCAGCTCCAAAACAGGGTCCTACAATGAGCAGTTCTTC. Amino acid sequence: CASSSKTGSYNEQFF. This chain connects TRBV5-4 to TRBJ2-1, with D possibly being TRBD1 (6 bases). CDR1 and CDR2 (germline): SGHNT, YYREEE (reference sequence). The germline V and J ends were trimmed by 3 bases and 1 base, with 11 bases remaining between them. CDR3 size: 15 residues.

This clone turned up a few times. Other DNA sequences in the same sample also yield this CDR3. The rearrangement links TRBV9 to TRBJ2-2; a weak D match, TRBD2 (6 bases). The V gene lost 0 bases and the J gene lost 1 base, with 7 bases spanning the gap. The CDR3 is 15 residues long. Germline V gene sequence: CDR1 SGDLS, CDR2 YYNGEE. The CDR3 DNA reads TGTGCCAGCAGCGTAGTTAGCGGGAACACCGGGGAGCTGTTTTTT. Amino acid sequence: CASSVVSGNTGELFF.

This clone has more than one count but fewer than ten. The V and J genes are TRBV7-9 and TRBJ1-1, with D uncertain. In germline, CDR1 is SEHNR, CDR2 FQNEAQ (reference sequence). Trimming cost V 1 base and J 3 bases, with 15 bases left between them. The CDR3 has 16 amino acids. Written as DNA, the CDR3 is TGTGCCAGCAGCTTAGTAAAGGTCCGGGGAGACACTGAAGCTTTCTTT. Its protein is CASSLVKVRGDTEAFF. Based on the CDR3 plus reference TRBV7-9 and TRBJ1-1, the full variable domain is DTGVSQNPRHKITKRGQNVTFRCDPISEHNRLYWYRQTLGQGPEFLTYFQNEAQLEKSRLLSDRFSAERPKGSFSTLEIQRTEQGDSAMYLCASSLVKVRGDTEAFFGQGTRLTVV.

The sample holds a few counts of this clone. This chain joins TRBV18 and TRBJ1-6, with TRBD1 identical over 8 bases. Germline CDR1 and CDR2: KGHSH and LQKENI. Trimming cost V 5 bases and J 9 bases; bases outside gene matches: 6. The CDR3 covers 14 residues. CDR3 region: CASSSDRASSPLHF. CDR3 in DNA: TGTGCCAGCTCATCGGACAGGGCGAGTTCACCCCTCCACTTT.

This clone was found a few times. Here the CDR3 reads CASSQSLALGELFF. The CDR3 DNA sequence: TGTGCCAGCAGCCAGTCACTAGCTCTCGGGGAGCTGTTTTTT. The gene calls are TRBV14 and TRBJ2-2, with D perhaps matching TRBD2 (6 bases). Germline-derived CDR1 and CDR2 are SGHDN and FVKESK. CDR3 length: 14 residues. Trimming pared 3 bases from V and 7 bases from J, leaving 12 bases between.

The DNA of the CDR3 is TGCAGCGGCCTACAGGGCTGGCGCACTGAAGCTTTCTTT. Translating it yields CSGLQGWRTEAFF. V and J are TRBV29-1 and TRBJ1-1; TRBD1 is a possible D gene (6 bases). The CDR3 is 13 amino acids. The V end was cut by 7 bases, the J end by 4 bases, with 16 bases between. Germline values: CDR1 SQVTM, CDR2 ANQGSEA.

The chain has TRBV6-5 and TRBJ2-4; D call uncertain. Germline-derived CDR1 and CDR2 are MNHEY and SVGAGI. The CDR3 extends over 15 amino acids. V lost 6 bases to trimming and J lost 1 base, with 13 bases between them. This chain's CDR3 is CASSRTSWAKNIQYF. CDR3 in DNA: TGTGCCAGCAGCAGGACCTCGTGGGCCAAAAACATTCAGTACTTC.

The sample holds a few counts of this clone. The chain has TRBV7-6 and TRBJ1-1; D not resolved. Germline CDR1 SGHVS, CDR2 FNYEAQ. The CDR3 extends over 13 amino acids. The V end lost 1 base, the J end lost 1 base, and 4 bases lay between the germline ends. The CDR3 loop reads CASSLDRNTEAFF. In DNA form, the CDR3 reads TGTGCCAGCAGCTTAGACAGGAACACTGAAGCTTTCTTT.

This chain joins TRBV7-2 and TRBJ1-2; 9 bases align to TRBD1. CDR3 length: 13 amino acids. CDR1 and CDR2 from the germline V gene are SGHTA and FQGNSA. V dropped 6 bases and J dropped 3; count of bases not matched to a gene: 2. CDR3 nucleotides: TGTGCCAGCAGACGGACAGGGGACTATGGCTACACCTTC. It translates to CASRRTGDYGYTF.

This clone was counted between two and nine times. This sequence joins TRBV6-6 and TRBJ1-2; TRBD1 matches at 8 bases. CDR1 and CDR2 from the germline V gene are MNHNY and SVGAGI (reference sequence). With V trimmed by 6 bases and J by 4 bases, 7 bases remained unmatched. The CDR3 covers 14 residues. CDR3 DNA sequence: TGTGCCAGCAGCCAGGGACAGGACCCCTATGGCTACACCTTC. Its protein is CASSQGQDPYGYTF.

CDR3 region: CASSLGGRYNEQFF. The CDR3 DNA follows: TGTGCCAGCAGTCTTGGAGGTCGCTACAATGAGCAGTTCTTC. V gene TRBV27 combines with J gene TRBJ2-1, with TRBD2 as a possible D gene (5 bases). CDR1 MNHEY and CDR2 SMNVEV come from the germline V gene (reference sequence). Trimming stripped 5 bases from V and 3 bases from J, with 11 bases between. The CDR3 runs 14 residues.

The chain uses TRBV9 and TRBJ1-2, with 9 bases that match TRBD1. Germline-derived CDR1 and CDR2 are SGDLS and YYNGEE. Unmatched junction bases numbered 8, after V lost 0 bases and J lost 5 bases. This CDR3 spans 16 amino acids. The DNA for the CDR3 is TGTGCCAGCAGCGTAGGACCGGGACAGGGAAATTATGGCTACACCTTC. Its protein is CASSVGPGQGNYGYTF.

This rearrangement joins TRBV9 to TRBJ2-3; D might be TRBD1 (5 bases). The V gene lost 3 bases and the J gene lost 2 bases, with 16 bases spanning the gap. Germline V lookup: CDR1 SGDLS, CDR2 YYNGEE. The CDR3 covers 16 residues. The chain's CDR3 is CASSGPRVHYTDTQYF. CDR3 bases: TGTGCCAGCAGCGGACCCAGGGTCCATTACACAGATACGCAGTATTTT.

The chain couples TRBV12-5 to TRBJ2-1; TRBD2 agrees at 7 bases. CDR1 and CDR2 from the germline V gene are LGHNT and FRNRAP. This CDR3 comprises 15 residues. V lost 5 bases and J lost 9; bases outside the gene matches: 13. CDR3: CASGPPSGAEGEQFF. CDR3 DNA sequence: TGTGCTAGTGGTCCACCCAGCGGGGCGGAAGGTGAGCAGTTCTTC.

Here the CDR3 DNA reads TGCGCCAGCAGCTTTGAAGCAGGGGGCCCTCAAGAGACCCAGTACTTC. It encodes CASSFEAGGPQETQYF. V usage is TRBV5-1 and J usage is TRBJ2-5, with 8 positions matching TRBD1. V shed 2 bases and J 2 bases; nucleotides not matched to a gene: 8. Germline CDR1 is SGHRS and CDR2 is YFSETQ. The CDR3 contains 16 residues.

The chain couples TRBV4-1 to TRBJ1-1, with D possibly being TRBD1 (5 bases). Germline V CDR1 and CDR2: MGHRA, YSYEKL. V was shortened by 1 base and J by 2 bases, with 14 bases between the two germline ends. This CDR3 is 16 amino acids long. The CDR3 DNA follows: TGCGCCAGCAGCCAAGGGGGGGACGGTAATAACACTGAAGCTTTCTTT. It codes for CASSQGGDGNNTEAFF.

This clone came up a few times. The genes are TRBV4-2 and TRBJ2-1; 10 positions agree with TRBD2. CDR3 length: 14 amino acids. Trimming cost V 8 bases and J 4 bases; bases outside gene matches: 5. CDR1 and CDR2 (germline): LGHNA, YNFKEQ. CDR3 nucleotide sequence: TGTGCCAGCGGTAGCGGGGGGCCTTACAATGAGCAGTTCTTC. Translating gives CASGSGGPYNEQFF.

This chain uses TRBV5-1 with TRBJ2-5; D is possibly TRBD1 (6 bases). This CDR3 is built from 16 residues. Germline V gives CDR1 SGHRS, CDR2 YFSETQ. Trimming removed 0 bases at V and 2 bases at J, with 14 bases between. This chain's CDR3 is CASSLVGTRAQETQYF. CDR3 nucleotides: TGCGCCAGCAGCTTGGTGGGGACACGGGCTCAAGAGACCCAGTACTTC.

The CDR3 sequence: CASSEYRGWNTGELFF. CDR3 coding DNA: TGTGCCAGCAGTGAATACAGGGGGTGGAACACCGGGGAGCTGTTTTTT. V usage is TRBV6-1 and J usage is TRBJ2-2; 8 bases are shared with TRBD1. The CDR3 consists of 16 residues. CDR1 is MNHNS, CDR2 SASEGT, per germline. The trim removed 2 bases at V and 1 base at J, leaving 3 bases unmatched.

The chain combines TRBV5-1 with TRBJ2-7; D unclear. The ends were cut back, 8 bases at V and 6 bases at J, with 21 bases in the middle. The CDR3 covers 14 residues. Germline-derived CDR1 and CDR2 are SGHRS and YFSETQ. CDR3 region: CASSPVERRTEQYF. CDR3 sequence (DNA): TGCGCCAGTAGCCCCGTCGAGCGAAGGACCGAGCAGTACTTC.

The V and J genes are TRBV13 and TRBJ2-7; possible D gene TRBD1, 7 bases. The germline gives CDR1 PRHDT, CDR2 FYEKMQ (reference sequence). The CDR3 length is 15 residues. V gave up 5 bases and J gave up 1 base, with 15 bases separating them. The CDR3 sequence: CASSPRGRGSYEQYF. The CDR3 bases are TGTGCCAGCAGCCCGAGGGGGCGGGGATCCTACGAGCAGTACTTC.

This CDR3 is CASSLGLDRTDTQYF. DNA of the CDR3: TGTGCCAGCAGCTTGGGACTAGATCGCACAGATACGCAGTATTTT. This chain connects TRBV7-9 to TRBJ2-3; TRBD2 matches 8 bases. CDR3 length equals 15 residues. V shed 3 bases and J 1 base; nucleotides not matched to a gene: 3. Germline V gene data show CDR1 as SEHNR and CDR2 as FQNEAQ (reference sequence).